The next 30 T cell receptor beta chains were all read from a single sample in a study of blood T cell repertoires in COVID-19. TCRdb's copy holds only in-frame clones and misses some; the assay was immunoSEQ multiplex PCR. The sample records about 150,000 clones, around 87% being singletons. The sequencing input was peripheral blood. All receptors derive from a man in his fifties or sixties with COVID-19, enrolled during active disease.

The gene calls are TRBV6-2 or TRBV6-3 and TRBJ1-1; no reliable D call. The length of the CDR3 is 13 residues. The germline V gene encodes CDR1 MNHEY and CDR2 SVGEGT. Deletions cut 2 bases from V and 1 base from J, with 5 bases between. The CDR3 reads CASSYTENTEAFF. CDR3 coding DNA: TGTGCCAGCAGTTACACAGAGAACACTGAAGCTTTCTTT.

The V gene is TRBV1, the J gene TRBJ2-7; TRBD1 is taken as the D call from the table, unchecked against the DNA. TRBV1 is a listed pseudogene. CDR3 length: 22 amino acids. The CDR3 nucleotides read TGCACCAGCAGCCTTCAGTCCCCCCCGCAGCAGGGGAGCAATCCCGATCGATACGAGCAGTACTTC. This codes for CTSSLQSPPQQGSNPDRYEQYF.

This rearrangement joins TRBV28 to TRBJ1-1; 8 bases fit TRBD1. Unmatched junction bases numbered 6, after V lost 5 bases and J lost 4 bases. From germline, CDR1 is MDHEN and CDR2 SYDVKM. This CDR3 has 14 residues. The CDR3 sequence: CASSPRGRGTEAFF. The CDR3 DNA reads as TGTGCCAGCAGTCCCAGGGGGCGGGGCACTGAAGCTTTCTTT.

The chain has TRBV19 and TRBJ2-7, with D tentatively TRBD1 (6 bases). CDR3 size: 17 residues. The germline gives CDR1 LNHDA, CDR2 SQIVND (reference sequence). V was pared by 0 bases and J by 4 bases, with 19 bases between. CDR3: CASSIDTRPGGFYEQYF. The CDR3, as DNA: TGTGCCAGTAGTATAGACACCCGACCTGGGGGCTTTTACGAGCAGTACTTC.

The chain employs TRBV25-1 and TRBJ2-1, with TRBD2 identical over 11 bases. Trimming cost V 5 bases and J 7 bases; bases outside gene matches: 10. The length of the CDR3 is 16 residues. CDR1 is MGHDK and CDR2 is SYGVNS in the germline V gene. DNA for the CDR3: TGTGCCAGCAGTCCCGGAGGTAGCGGGGGGGAGAATGAGCAGTTCTTC. It codes for CASSPGGSGGENEQFF. The full variable domain, with the rest looked up from reference TRBV25-1 and TRBJ2-1, is EADIYQTPRYLVIGTGKKITLECSQTMGHDKMYWYQQDPGMELHLIHYSYGVNSTEKGDLSSESTVSRIRTEHFPLTLESARPSHTSQYLCASSPGGSGGENEQFFGPGTRLTVL.

The rearrangement links TRBV4-3 to TRBJ1-4; D possibly corresponds to TRBD1 (5 bases). The germline gives CDR1 LGHNA, CDR2 YSLEER. The V end lost 3 bases, the J end lost 0 bases, and 8 bases lay between the germline ends. The CDR3 spans 15 residues. CDR3 protein: CASSQAGTTNEKLFF. The CDR3 bases are TGCGCCAGCAGCCAGGCAGGGACAACTAATGAAAAACTGTTTTTT.

This clone has just one count. The chain employs TRBV29-1 and TRBJ1-2; 8 nucleotides align to TRBD1. CDR1 and CDR2 from the germline V gene are SQVTM and ANQGSEA. The CDR3 is made up of 13 amino acids. Trimming at V came to 1 base and at J to 3 bases, leaving 1 base not matched to a gene. Written as DNA, the CDR3 is TGCAGCGTTGAAGCACAGGGGGACTATGGCTACACCTTC. Protein sequence: CSVEAQGDYGYTF.

The rearrangement links TRBV18 to TRBJ1-1; D not certain. The CDR3 extends over 19 amino acids. Trimming stripped 1 base from V and 2 bases from J, with 23 bases between. The germline V gene has CDR1 KGHSH and CDR2 LQKENI. In nucleotides, the CDR3 is TGTGCCAGCTCACCACGGGTCGGCGCGGGGTATGCCGTTAACACTGAAGCTTTCTTT. Its protein product is CASSPRVGAGYAVNTEAFF. The full variable domain, rest sourced from reference TRBV18 and TRBJ1-1, is NAGVMQNPRHLVRRRGQEARLRCSPMKGHSHVYWYRQLPEEGLKFMVYLQKENIIDESGMPKERFSAEFPKEGPSILRIQQVVRGDSAAYFCASSPRVGAGYAVNTEAFFGQGTRLTVV.

The rearrangement joins TRBV7-6 to TRBJ2-1; D uncertain. The CDR3 contains 14 residues. Trimming stripped 4 bases from V and 6 bases from J, with 13 bases between. CDR1 and CDR2 (germline): SGHVS, FNYEAQ. CDR3 loop: CASSSSRRGNEQFF. The CDR3 DNA follows: TGTGCCAGCAGCTCATCCCGGCGCGGCAATGAGCAGTTCTTC.

The rearrangement joins TRBV10-3 to TRBJ1-1; the D gene is possibly TRBD1 (6 bases). CDR3 size: 13 residues. The germline V and J ends were trimmed by 6 bases and 7 bases, with 15 bases remaining between them. Germline CDR1 and CDR2: ENHRY and SYGVKD. The CDR3 DNA is TGTGCCATCAGGGAAACAGGGAATGTTGAAGCTTTCTTT. Translating it yields CAIRETGNVEAFF.

The sample holds many counts of this clone. The rearrangement joins TRBV19 to TRBJ1-5; 7 bases line up with TRBD1. The CDR3 has 13 residues. In germline, CDR1 is LNHDA, CDR2 SQIVND (reference sequence). V lost 10 bases, J lost 3 bases, and 6 bases stayed unmatched. The CDR3 DNA follows: TGTGCCACCAACAGGGGCTTCAATCAGCCCCAGCATTTT. As protein: CATNRGFNQPQHF.

This chain uses TRBV4-3 with TRBJ1-6; 7 bases are a match to TRBD1. The germline gives CDR1 LGHNA, CDR2 YSLEER. Trimming removed 6 bases from V and 6 bases from J; junction bases left unmatched: 5. CDR3 length: 14 residues. CDR3 amino acids: CASSRDSVNSPLHF. The CDR3 DNA sequence: TGCGCCAGCAGTAGGGACAGCGTTAATTCACCCCTCCACTTT.

V usage is TRBV7-9 and J usage is TRBJ1-2, with D perhaps TRBD1 (6 bases). Germline lookup yields CDR1 SEHNR and CDR2 FQNEAQ (reference sequence). This CDR3 has 14 residues. V lost 1 base, J lost 0 bases, and 6 bases lay in between. CDR3 DNA sequence: TGTGCCAGCAGCTTAGGGACAGCTAACTATGGCTACACCTTC. Encoded protein: CASSLGTANYGYTF.

The chain joins TRBV5-1 to TRBJ1-1; 7 bases line up with TRBD1. Germline V lookup: CDR1 SGHRS, CDR2 YFSETQ. This CDR3 spans 14 amino acids. The V gene end was trimmed by 4 bases and the J gene end by 0 bases; junction bases not matched to a gene: 3. Here the CDR3 DNA reads TGCGCCAGCAGCCCGGGACAGATGAACACTGAAGCTTTCTTT. Translation gives CASSPGQMNTEAFF.

This chain uses TRBV4-3 with TRBJ2-6, with D unclear. The V gene lost 0 bases and the J gene lost 0 bases, with 6 bases spanning the gap. CDR1 and CDR2 from the germline V gene are LGHNA and YSLEER. CDR3 length: 16 residues. CDR3 in amino acids: CASSQELSSGANVLTF. CDR3 sequence (DNA): TGCGCCAGCAGCCAAGAGTTATCCTCTGGGGCCAACGTCCTGACTTTC.

The rearrangement joins TRBV19 to TRBJ1-2, with D possibly matching TRBD1 (5 bases). CDR3 length: 12 amino acids. V dropped 7 bases and J dropped 4 bases, with 10 bases sitting between them. Per germline, CDR1 LNHDA and CDR2 SQIVND (reference sequence). The CDR3 protein is CASTGTSYGYTF. The DNA for the CDR3 is TGTGCCAGTACCGGGACTTCCTATGGCTACACCTTC.

CDR3 in DNA: TGTGCCTGGATGACAGGGGTTGGAGAGACCCAGTACTTC. As protein: CAWMTGVGETQYF. The gene calls are TRBV30 and TRBJ2-5, with 8 bases matching TRBD1. The CDR3 covers 13 residues. Germline trimming cut 4 bases from V and 4 bases from J; bases unmatched to any gene: 5. CDR1 and CDR2 from the germline V gene are GTSNPN and SVGIG (reference sequence).

This chain uses TRBV11-3 with TRBJ2-5, with 13 nucleotides matching TRBD2. J was trimmed by 0 bases and V by 4 bases; bases with no gene match: 2. The CDR3 spans 16 residues. Germline values: CDR1 SGHNT, CDR2 YENEEA. CDR3: CASSSGLAGYQETQYF. The CDR3 bases are TGTGCCAGCAGCTCGGGACTAGCGGGATACCAAGAGACCCAGTACTTC.

The gene calls are TRBV7-6 and TRBJ2-6, with D tentatively TRBD1 (6 bases). The CDR3 covers 15 residues. The germline gives CDR1 SGHVS, CDR2 FNYEAQ. V shed 5 bases and J shed 0 bases, with 8 bases lying between them. The DNA for the CDR3 is TGTGCCAGCAGCGGGACACTCTCTGGGGCCAACGTCCTGACTTTC. Translated: CASSGTLSGANVLTF. The complete variable domain, with remaining parts taken from reference TRBV7-6 and TRBJ2-6, reads GAGVSQSPRYKVTKRGQDVALRCDPISGHVSLYWYRQALGQGPEFLTYFNYEAQQDKSGLPNDRFSAERPEGSISTLTIQRTEQRDSAMYRCASSGTLSGANVLTFGAGSRLTVL.

The chain uses TRBV11-2 and TRBJ2-4; 8 bases agree with TRBD2. Trimming cost V 5 bases and J 0 bases; bases outside gene matches: 9. Germline CDR1 and CDR2: SGHAT and FQNNGV. The CDR3 spans 17 residues. CDR3 sequence (DNA): TGTGCCAGCAGCCCGGGAGGGGCAGGGCTAGCCAAAAACATTCAGTACTTC. It yields the protein CASSPGGAGLAKNIQYF.

This rearrangement joins TRBV5-8 to TRBJ1-1; TRBD1 matches 7 bases. The CDR3 consists of 15 residues. The V and J ends lost 2 bases and 4 bases, in that order; junction bases with no gene match: 8. CDR1 and CDR2 (germline): SGHTS, YDEGEE. In DNA, the CDR3 is TGTGCCAGCAGCTTCGGTACAGGGGACGTCACTGAAGCTTTCTTT. Its protein product is CASSFGTGDVTEAFF.

The rearrangement uses TRBV2 and TRBJ1-1, with TRBD1 as a possible D gene (5 bases). CDR3 length: 13 amino acids. Trimming cost V 5 bases and J 4 bases, with 11 bases left between them. Looked up from germline, CDR1 is SNHLY and CDR2 is FYNNEI. CDR3 in amino acids: CASSPDTFTEAFF. CDR3 in DNA: TGTGCCAGCAGTCCGGACACATTCACTGAAGCTTTCTTT.

CDR3 sequence (DNA): TGTGCCAGCAGTTCAACAGGGGGTGAAAAACTGTTTTTT. It is translated as CASSSTGGEKLFF. J is TRBJ1-4 and V is TRBV28; 8 bases line up with TRBD1. The CDR3 consists of 13 residues. The germline CDR1 and CDR2 sequences are MDHEN and SYDVKM. J gave up 7 bases and V 4 bases, and 2 bases lay outside the gene matches. The full variable domain, completed using reference TRBV28 and TRBJ1-4, is DVKVTQSSRYLVKRTGEKVFLECVQDMDHENMFWYRQDPGLGLRLIYFSYDVKMKEKGDIPEGYSVSREKKERFSLILESASTNQTSMYLCASSSTGGEKLFFGSGTQLSVL.

The DNA of the CDR3 is TGTGCCAGCAGCCAAGACCCAACTCATCTAGGACAGGGGGCGACTGGGGCCAACGTCCTGACTTTC. It codes for CASSQDPTHLGQGATGANVLTF. This chain connects TRBV4-2 to TRBJ2-6; 11 bases map to TRBD1. Germline CDR1 LGHNA, CDR2 YNFKEQ. The CDR3 consists of 22 residues. V lost 0 bases to trimming and J lost 2 bases; unmatched junction nucleotides: 15.

The rearrangement joins TRBV7-2 to TRBJ2-7; tentative D call: TRBD2 (5 bases). The CDR3 length is 16 residues. V lost 1 base and J lost 6, with 19 bases in between. Per the germline V gene, CDR1 is SGHTA and CDR2 is FQGNSA. This chain's CDR3 is CASSLDHERSGSEQYF. CDR3 nucleotides: TGTGCCAGCAGCTTAGACCACGAGAGATCGGGGAGCGAGCAGTACTTC.

The chain carries TRBV7-2 and TRBJ1-1; D perhaps matches TRBD1 (6 bases). V was shortened by 0 bases and J by 7 bases, with 15 bases between the two germline ends. The CDR3 is 15 amino acids. The germline V gene has CDR1 SGHTA and CDR2 FQGNSA. The CDR3 sequence is CASSLAGGGLGEAFF. DNA of the CDR3: TGTGCCAGCAGCTTAGCGGGAGGGGGTTTGGGTGAAGCTTTCTTT.

The chain uses TRBV6-5 and TRBJ2-7; 9 bases agree with TRBD2. The V gene end was trimmed by 5 bases and the J gene end by 2 bases; junction bases not matched to a gene: 7. This CDR3 comprises 15 residues. The germline V gene encodes CDR1 MNHEY and CDR2 SVGAGI. The DNA for the CDR3 is TGTGCCAGCAGTACAAGCGGGGGGCTCACCTACGAGCAGTACTTC. Protein sequence: CASSTSGGLTYEQYF.

The chain uses TRBV4-1 and TRBJ2-7; 7 bases map to TRBD1. The CDR3 totals 14 residues. Germline-derived CDR1 and CDR2 are MGHRA and YSYEKL. Trimming took 4 bases from V and 2 from J; bases not matched to a gene: 5. For the CDR3, the DNA is TGCGCCAGCAGCCCGAGGCAGGGGGCCTACGAGCAGTACTTC. It encodes CASSPRQGAYEQYF.

The rearrangement uses TRBV5-1 and TRBJ1-4; D perhaps matches TRBD1 (5 bases). The CDR3 runs 16 residues. Trimming removed 3 bases from V and 0 bases from J, with 12 bases in between. CDR1 and CDR2 (germline): SGHRS, YFSETQ. CDR3 protein: CASSSTGAATNEKLFF. CDR3 DNA sequence: TGCGCCAGCAGCTCAACAGGAGCTGCAACTAATGAAAAACTGTTTTTT.

The chain uses TRBV6-5 and TRBJ1-2, with a weak D call TRBD1 (6 bases). CDR3 length: 15 residues. Trimming cost V 5 bases and J 0 bases, with 13 bases left between them. CDR1 is MNHEY and CDR2 is SVGAGI in the germline V gene. The CDR3 reads CASSPGAISNYGYTF. DNA for the CDR3: TGTGCCAGCAGTCCAGGGGCCATTTCTAACTATGGCTACACCTTC.